Listed below are T cell receptor beta chains from one sample, sequenced in a study of CD8 T cells in Susac syndrome. Each CDR3 protein gets one entry after TCRdb re-called the immunoSEQ multiplex PCR reads with MiXCR. The table includes some 150,000 distinct CDR3 sequences, around 94% detected once. Source material: CD8+ T cells from PBMCs. The origin of the receptors is a human donor in good health. CDR3s include the opening cysteine and the closing phenylalanine or tryptophan.

TRBV20-1	TRBJ2-1	15	CSACPTGLRGNEQFF
TRBV19	TRBJ1-1	14	CASSLGTGNTEAFF
TRBV20-1	TRBJ2-5	15	CSAREAGGLMWSQYF
TRBV28	TRBJ2-7	16	CASSLGGDYLTYEQYF
TRBV20-1	TRBJ2-7	14	CSPKPLSGPYEQYF
TRBV15	TRBJ2-3	16	CATSRESVAITDTQYF
TRBV6-5	TRBJ2-1	13	CASSYGRGNEQFF
TRBV27	TRBJ1-1	14	CASSKTGWNTEAFF
TRBV23-1	TRBJ2-7	16	CASSQSYQGVSYEQYF
TRBV30	TRBJ1-5	13	CAWSVQGMQPQHF
TRBV24-1	TRBJ1-2	12	CATSDSGIDYTF
TRBV7-8	TRBJ2-5	16	CASSLVYPLGQETQYF
TRBV12-3/TRBV12-4	TRBJ1-2	12	CASTPGGPGYTF
TRBV9	TRBJ1-2	11	CASSYSWLYTF
TRBV28	TRBJ2-1	14	CASSPPREYNEQFF
TRBV28	TRBJ2-7	13	CASSIDGPDEQYF
TRBV7-9	TRBJ2-7	15	CASSPWVGSAGEQYF
TRBV4-3	TRBJ1-2	15	CASSQDPGAIYGYTF
TRBV6-2/TRBV6-3	TRBJ1-1	14	CASSYSGTGGSAFF
TRBV27	TRBJ2-7	13	CASSWTSTYEQYF
TRBV28	TRBJ2-1	13	CASNSYRGSEQFF
TRBV30	TRBJ2-5	13	CAWRGAGEETQYF
TRBV9	TRBJ2-2	16	CASSPRSGENTGELFF
TRBV28	TRBJ2-7	14	CASTGTGTGYEQYF
TRBV19	TRBJ2-1	12	CASSITHNEQFF
TRBV3-1	TRBJ1-1	12	CASSRRQSEAFF
TRBV25-1	TRBJ1-1	13	CASSEQVSTEAFF
TRBV28	TRBJ1-1	14	CASSLSGYYTEAFF
TRBV19	TRBJ2-1	14	CATELAGVSNEQFF
TRBV20-1	TRBJ2-5	14	CSARSGLAGETQYF
TRBV27	TRBJ1-2	13	CASSLSGVRGYTF
TRBV5-1	TRBJ1-2	14	CASSWKDGEDGYTF
TRBV6-5	TRBJ1-2	14	CASSQRQIFYGYTF
TRBV20-1	TRBJ1-1	15	CSAHTSTGPNTEAFF
TRBV19	TRBJ2-5	11	CASRKEETQYF
TRBV5-8	TRBJ2-2	15	CASSPGQVYTGELFF
TRBV20-1	TRBJ1-5	16	CSASGQGWDSNQPQHF
TRBV9	TRBJ2-3	13	CASSVAGADTQYF
TRBV7-7	TRBJ2-3	16	CASSSPGTASTDTQYF
TRBV28	TRBJ2-7	13	CASSPGLEVGQYF
TRBV27	TRBJ2-1	13	CASSSYPTGVQFF
TRBV11-3	TRBJ1-2	15	CASSLADGANYGYTF
TRBV14	TRBJ2-1	14	CASSPLAGYNEQFF
TRBV13	TRBJ1-3	17	CASSHRQGGPSGNTIYF
TRBV29-1	TRBJ1-2	12	CSVELRGVGYTF
TRBV2	TRBJ1-2	13	CASSDGGGYGYTF
TRBV29-1	TRBJ2-1	11	CSVVSGNEQFF
TRBV20-1	TRBJ2-7	14	CSATTSDAGYEQYF
TRBV29-1	TRBJ2-5	10	CSVELISQYF
TRBV5-1	TRBJ2-1	14	CASRSNGGSNEQFF
TRBV12-3/TRBV12-4	TRBJ1-5	14	CASSFGGNNQPQHF
TRBV29-1	TRBJ2-1	15	CSVERGLAEYNEQFF
TRBV27	TRBJ2-5	15	CASSWASGNQETQYF
TRBV5-6	TRBJ2-1	13	CASSQEVDNEQFF
TRBV13	TRBJ1-1	13	CASSGEGDTEAFF